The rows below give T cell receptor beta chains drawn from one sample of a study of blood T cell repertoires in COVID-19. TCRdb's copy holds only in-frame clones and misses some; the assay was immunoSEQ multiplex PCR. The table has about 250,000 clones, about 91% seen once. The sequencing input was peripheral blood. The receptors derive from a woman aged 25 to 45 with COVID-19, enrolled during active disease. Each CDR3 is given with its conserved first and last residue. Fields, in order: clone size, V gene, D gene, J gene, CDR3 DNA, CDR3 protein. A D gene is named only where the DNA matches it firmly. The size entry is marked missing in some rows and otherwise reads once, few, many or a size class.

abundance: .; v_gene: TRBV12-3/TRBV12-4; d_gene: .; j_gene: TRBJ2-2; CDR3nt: TGTGCCAGCAGTTTGGGAGTTACCGGGGAGCTGTTTTTT; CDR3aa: CASSLGVTGELFF
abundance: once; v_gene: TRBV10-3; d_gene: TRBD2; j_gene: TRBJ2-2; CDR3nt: TGTGCCATCACCGAACTAGCGGGAGTGCGAACCGGGGAGCTGTTTTTT; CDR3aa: CAITELAGVRTGELFF
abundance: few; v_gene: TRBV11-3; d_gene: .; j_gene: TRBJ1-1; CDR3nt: TGTGCCAGCAGCTGGACACAGAACACTGAAGCTTTCTTT; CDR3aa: CASSWTQNTEAFF
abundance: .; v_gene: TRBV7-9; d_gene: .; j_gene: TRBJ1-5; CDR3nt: TGTGCCAGCAGCTTGGGGGGGGCTTTTCAGCCCCAGCATTTT; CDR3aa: CASSLGGAFQPQHF
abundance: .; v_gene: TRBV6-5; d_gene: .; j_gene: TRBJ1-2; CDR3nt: TGTGCCAGCAGAGTAACAGGTGCCTATGGCTACACCTTC; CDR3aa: CASRVTGAYGYTF
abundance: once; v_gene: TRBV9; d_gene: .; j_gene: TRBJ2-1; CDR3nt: TGTGCCAGCAGCGTAGGGGTAGCGTTGGGGAATGAGCAGTTCTTC; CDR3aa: CASSVGVALGNEQFF
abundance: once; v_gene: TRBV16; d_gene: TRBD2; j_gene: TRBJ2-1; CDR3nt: TGTGCCAGCAGCCAAACTAGCGGGAGGGCCCTTGAGCAGTTCTTC; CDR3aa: CASSQTSGRALEQFF
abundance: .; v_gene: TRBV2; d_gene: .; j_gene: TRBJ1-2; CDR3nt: TGTGCCAGCACTACAACCAGGACAGTCTCCACTTGGGGCTACACCTTC; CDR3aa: CASTTTRTVSTWGYTF
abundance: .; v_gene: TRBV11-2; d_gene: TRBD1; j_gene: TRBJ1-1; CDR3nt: TGTGCCAGCAGCTTGTACAGGGGAGACACTGAAGCTTTCTTT; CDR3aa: CASSLYRGDTEAFF
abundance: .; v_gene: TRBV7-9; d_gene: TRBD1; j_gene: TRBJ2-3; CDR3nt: TGTGCCAGCAGCTCACAGGGGGATACGCAGTATTTT; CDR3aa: CASSSQGDTQYF
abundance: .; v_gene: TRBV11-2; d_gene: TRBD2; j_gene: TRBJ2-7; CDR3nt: TGTGCCAGCAGCTCAAGACTAGCGGGGGGATTGGGCTCCTACGAGCAGTACTTC; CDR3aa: CASSSRLAGGLGSYEQYF
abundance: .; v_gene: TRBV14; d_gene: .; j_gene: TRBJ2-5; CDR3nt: TGTGCCAGCAGCCAGGAGGAGGCTCGGGGGACCCAGTACTTC; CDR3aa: CASSQEEARGTQYF
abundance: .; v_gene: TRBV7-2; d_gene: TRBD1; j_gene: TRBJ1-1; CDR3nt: TGTGCCAGCACCAGGGACAGGAACACTGAAGCTTTCTTT; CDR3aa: CASTRDRNTEAFF
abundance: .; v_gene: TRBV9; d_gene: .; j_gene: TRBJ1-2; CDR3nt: TGTGCCAGCAGTAGACAGAACTATGGCTACACCTTC; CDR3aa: CASSRQNYGYTF
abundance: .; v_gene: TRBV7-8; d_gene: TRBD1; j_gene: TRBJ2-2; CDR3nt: TGTGCCAGCAGCCGTACCACAGGGGGCGCCACCGGGGAGCTGTTTTTT; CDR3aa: CASSRTTGGATGELFF
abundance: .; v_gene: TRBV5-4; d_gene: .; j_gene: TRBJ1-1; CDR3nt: TGTGCCAGCAGCTTGAACAGGGTGGAAATGAACACTGAAGCTTTCTTT; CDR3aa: CASSLNRVEMNTEAFF
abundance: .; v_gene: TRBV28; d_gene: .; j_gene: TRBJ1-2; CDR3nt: TGTGCCAGCAGTAGGCGCGGACTGTTTCATGGCTACACCTTC; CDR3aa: CASSRRGLFHGYTF
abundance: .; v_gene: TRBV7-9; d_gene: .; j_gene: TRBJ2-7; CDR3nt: TGTGCCAGCAGCCCAACAGGGTTCGCCTACGAGCAGTACTTC; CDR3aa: CASSPTGFAYEQYF
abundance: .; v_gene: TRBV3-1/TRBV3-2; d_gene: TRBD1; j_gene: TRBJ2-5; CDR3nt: TGTGCCAGCAGCCAAGATTTCTGGACAGGAGAGACCCAGTACTTC; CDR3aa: CASSQDFWTGETQYF
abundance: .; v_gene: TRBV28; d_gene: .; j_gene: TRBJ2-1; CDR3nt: .; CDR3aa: CASSTSGGLAGSSYNEQFF
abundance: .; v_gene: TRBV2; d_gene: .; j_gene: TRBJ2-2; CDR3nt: TGTGCCAGCAGTCCGGCGGTAAACGCGAACACCGGGGAGCTGTTTTTT; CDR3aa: CASSPAVNANTGELFF
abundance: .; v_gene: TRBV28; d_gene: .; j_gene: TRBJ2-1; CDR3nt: TGTGCCAGCAGCCTCAGGATTTCCTACAATGAGCAGTTCTTC; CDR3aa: CASSLRISYNEQFF
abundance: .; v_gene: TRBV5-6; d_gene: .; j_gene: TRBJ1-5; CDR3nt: TGTGCCAGCAGCTTGGGTCTTAGCAATCAGCCCCAGCATTTT; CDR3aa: CASSLGLSNQPQHF
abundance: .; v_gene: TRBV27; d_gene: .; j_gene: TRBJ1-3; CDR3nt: TGTGCCAGCAGCCGGGGGGGTGAAGGAAACACCATATATTTT; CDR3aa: CASSRGGEGNTIYF
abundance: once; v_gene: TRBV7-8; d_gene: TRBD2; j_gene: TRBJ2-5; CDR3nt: TGTGCCAGCAGCTTAGGACTAGCGGGAGAAGGCCAGTACTTC; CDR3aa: CASSLGLAGEGQYF
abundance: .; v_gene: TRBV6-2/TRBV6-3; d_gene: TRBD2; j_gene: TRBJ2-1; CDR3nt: TGTGCCAGCAGTTACCTAGCGGGTTACAATGAGCAGTTCTTC; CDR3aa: CASSYLAGYNEQFF
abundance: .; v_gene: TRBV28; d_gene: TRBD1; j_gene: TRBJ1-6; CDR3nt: TGTGCCAGCAGGACCGGGACAGGGGTATCACCCCTCCACTTT; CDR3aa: CASRTGTGVSPLHF
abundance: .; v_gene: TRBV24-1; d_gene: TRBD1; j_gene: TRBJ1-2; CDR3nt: TGTGCCACCAGTGCCGGGGACAGGGTAAGCGGCTACACCTTC; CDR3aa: CATSAGDRVSGYTF